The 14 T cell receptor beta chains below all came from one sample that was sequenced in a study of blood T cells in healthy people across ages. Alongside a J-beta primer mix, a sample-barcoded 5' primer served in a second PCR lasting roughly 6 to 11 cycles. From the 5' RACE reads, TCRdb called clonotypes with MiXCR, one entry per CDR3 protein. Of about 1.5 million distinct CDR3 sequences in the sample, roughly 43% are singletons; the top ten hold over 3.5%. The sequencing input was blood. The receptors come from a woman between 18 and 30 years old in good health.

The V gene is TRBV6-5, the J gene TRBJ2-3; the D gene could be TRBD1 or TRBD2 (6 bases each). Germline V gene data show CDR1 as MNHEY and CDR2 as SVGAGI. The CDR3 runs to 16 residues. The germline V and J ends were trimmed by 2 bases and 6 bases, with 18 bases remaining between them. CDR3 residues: CASSYERVRRGDTQYF. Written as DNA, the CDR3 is TGTGCCAGCAGTTACGAAAGGGTCCGGAGGGGGGATACGCAGTATTTT.

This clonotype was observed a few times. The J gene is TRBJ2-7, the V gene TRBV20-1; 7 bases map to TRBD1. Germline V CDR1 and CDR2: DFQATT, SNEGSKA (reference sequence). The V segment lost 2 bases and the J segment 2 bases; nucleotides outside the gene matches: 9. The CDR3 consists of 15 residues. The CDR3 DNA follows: TGCAGTGCTAGACGGTCGCAGACAGGGCCCTACGAGCAGTACTTC. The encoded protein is CSARRSQTGPYEQYF.

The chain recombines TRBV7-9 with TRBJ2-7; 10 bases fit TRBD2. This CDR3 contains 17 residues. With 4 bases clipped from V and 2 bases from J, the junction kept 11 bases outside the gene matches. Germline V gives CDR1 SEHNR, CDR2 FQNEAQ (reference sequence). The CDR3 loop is CASSSTSAGLAPYEQYF. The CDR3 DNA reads TGTGCCAGCAGCTCAACTAGCGCGGGACTAGCGCCCTACGAGCAGTACTTC.

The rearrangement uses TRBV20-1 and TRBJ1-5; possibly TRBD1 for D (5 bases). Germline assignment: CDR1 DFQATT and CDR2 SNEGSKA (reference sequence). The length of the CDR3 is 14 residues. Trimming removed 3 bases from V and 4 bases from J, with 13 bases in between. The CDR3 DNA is TGCAGTGCTAGCCGGCGGCAGGGAAATCAGCCCCAGCATTTT. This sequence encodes CSASRRQGNQPQHF.

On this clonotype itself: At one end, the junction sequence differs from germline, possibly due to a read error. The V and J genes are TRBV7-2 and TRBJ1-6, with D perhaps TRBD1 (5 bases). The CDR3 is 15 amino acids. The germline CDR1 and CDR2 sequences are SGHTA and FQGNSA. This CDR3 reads CASSGLPRVGSPPHF. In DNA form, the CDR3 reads TGTGCCAGCAGCGGCCTGCCCAGGGTGGGCTCACCCCCCCACTTT.

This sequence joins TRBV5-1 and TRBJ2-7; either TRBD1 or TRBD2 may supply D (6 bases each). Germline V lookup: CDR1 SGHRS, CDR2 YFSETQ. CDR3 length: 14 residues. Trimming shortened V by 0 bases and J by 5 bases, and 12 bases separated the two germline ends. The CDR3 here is CASSLVGGGNEQYF. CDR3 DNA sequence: TGCGCCAGCAGCTTGGTGGGGGGCGGAAACGAGCAGTACTTC.

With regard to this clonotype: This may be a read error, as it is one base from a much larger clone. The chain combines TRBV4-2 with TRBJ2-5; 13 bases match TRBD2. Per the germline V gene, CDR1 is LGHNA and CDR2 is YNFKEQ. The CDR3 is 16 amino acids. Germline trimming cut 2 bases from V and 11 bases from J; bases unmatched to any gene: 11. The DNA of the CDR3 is TGTGCCAGCAGCCAAAGGACTAGCGGGAGCTACAATGAGCAGTACTTC. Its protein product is CASSQRTSGSYNEQYF.

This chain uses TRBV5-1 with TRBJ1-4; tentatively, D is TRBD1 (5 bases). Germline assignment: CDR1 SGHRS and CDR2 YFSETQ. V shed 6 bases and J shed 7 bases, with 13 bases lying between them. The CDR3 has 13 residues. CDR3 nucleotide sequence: TGCGCCAGCAAGCAGGGTTATGGTGAAAAACTGTTTTTT. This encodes CASKQGYGEKLFF.

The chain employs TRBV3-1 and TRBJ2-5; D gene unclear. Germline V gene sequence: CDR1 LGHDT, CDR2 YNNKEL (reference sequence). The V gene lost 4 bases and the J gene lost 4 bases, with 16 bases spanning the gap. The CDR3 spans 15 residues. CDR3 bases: TGTGCCAGCAGCCCAACCCATGGGATAGGAGAGACCCAGTACTTC. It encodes CASSPTHGIGETQYF.

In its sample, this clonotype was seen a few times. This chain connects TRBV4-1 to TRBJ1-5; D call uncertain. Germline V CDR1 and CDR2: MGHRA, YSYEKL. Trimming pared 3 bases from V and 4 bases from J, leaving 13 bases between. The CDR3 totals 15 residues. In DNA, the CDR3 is TGCGCCAGCAGCCAGGCTCTTAACGGAAATCAGCCCCAGCATTTT. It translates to CASSQALNGNQPQHF.

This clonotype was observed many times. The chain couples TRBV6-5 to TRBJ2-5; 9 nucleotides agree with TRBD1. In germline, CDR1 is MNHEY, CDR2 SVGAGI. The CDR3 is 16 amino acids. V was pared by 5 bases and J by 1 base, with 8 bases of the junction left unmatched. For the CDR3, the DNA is TGTGCCAGCAGTCCGGGGACAGGGTCACTCCAAGAGACCCAGTACTTC. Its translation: CASSPGTGSLQETQYF.

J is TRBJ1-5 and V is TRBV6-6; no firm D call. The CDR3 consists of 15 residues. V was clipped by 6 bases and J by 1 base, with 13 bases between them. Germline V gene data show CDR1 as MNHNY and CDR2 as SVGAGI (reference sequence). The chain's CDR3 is CASSPTLESNQPQHF. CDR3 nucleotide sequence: TGTGCCAGCAGCCCGACACTGGAGAGCAATCAGCCCCAGCATTTT.

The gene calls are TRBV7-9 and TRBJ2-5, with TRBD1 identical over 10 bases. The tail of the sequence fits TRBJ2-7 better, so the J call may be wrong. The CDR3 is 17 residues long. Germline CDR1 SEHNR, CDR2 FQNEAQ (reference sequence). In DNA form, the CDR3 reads TGTGCCAGCAGCCCAGGGACAGGGGCCGCCGTCGTTGGCGAGCAGTACTTC. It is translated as CASSPGTGAAVVGEQYF.

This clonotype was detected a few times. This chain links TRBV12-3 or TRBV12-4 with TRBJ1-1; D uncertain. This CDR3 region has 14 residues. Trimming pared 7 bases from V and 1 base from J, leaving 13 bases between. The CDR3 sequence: CASTLTTPNTEAFF. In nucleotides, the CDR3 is TGTGCCAGCACCCTAACGACACCGAACACTGAAGCTTTCTTT.